This is a list of T cell receptor beta chains from one sample in a study of T cell repertoires in cytomegalovirus infection. TCRdb reprocessed the reads with MiXCR, giving one entry per CDR3 protein. The table has 300,000 to 450,000 distinct CDR3 sequences, roughly 18% seen once. The specimen was PBMCs. These receptors were obtained from a human donor in good health (CMV status not recorded). Some clones in this sample may be carry-over from other donors' samples. Both conserved end residues are part of each CDR3. The order of the fields is V gene, D gene, J gene, clone size, CDR3 protein, CDR3 DNA. The D gene is left open where the match is weak. Expanded clones are given a class, and other clones once, few, many or no size at all.

V gene: TRBV15; D gene: TRBD2; J gene: TRBJ2-2; clone size: NA; CDR3 protein: CATSRGTSGTGELFF; CDR3 DNA: TGTGCCACCAGCAGAGGGACTAGCGGGACCGGGGAGCTGTTTTTT
V gene: TRBV5-4; D gene: NA; J gene: TRBJ1-2; clone size: NA; CDR3 protein: CASRSTGVNYGYTF; CDR3 DNA: TGTGCCAGCAGGTCGACAGGAGTAAACTATGGCTACACCTTC
V gene: TRBV7-6; D gene: TRBD2; J gene: TRBJ2-1; clone size: many; CDR3 protein: CASSLVLGGEQFF; CDR3 DNA: TGTGCCAGCAGCCTAGTTTTGGGAGGGGAGCAGTTCTTC
V gene: TRBV7-9; D gene: NA; J gene: TRBJ2-7; clone size: many; CDR3 protein: CASSLRGKYEQYF; CDR3 DNA: TGTGCCAGCAGCTTAAGGGGGAAATACGAGCAGTACTTC
V gene: TRBV11-2; D gene: NA; J gene: TRBJ2-1; clone size: few; CDR3 protein: CASSRINEQFF; CDR3 DNA: TGTGCCAGCAGCCGGATCAATGAGCAGTTCTTC
V gene: TRBV20-1; D gene: NA; J gene: TRBJ2-1; clone size: NA; CDR3 protein: CSARLPVGGEQFF; CDR3 DNA: TGCAGTGCTAGACTACCCGTTGGGGGTGAGCAGTTCTTC
V gene: TRBV7-6; D gene: NA; J gene: TRBJ2-7; clone size: NA; CDR3 protein: CASSQCPDAYEQYF; CDR3 DNA: TGTGCCAGCAGCCAGTGCCCTGATGCCTACGAGCAGTACTTC
V gene: TRBV28; D gene: NA; J gene: TRBJ1-4; clone size: many; CDR3 protein: CASSPLRDEKLFF; CDR3 DNA: TGTGCCAGCAGCCCATTAAGGGATGAAAAACTGTTTTTT
V gene: TRBV12-3/TRBV12-4; D gene: NA; J gene: TRBJ2-2; clone size: many; CDR3 protein: CASSSPGGAPNTGELFF; CDR3 DNA: TGTGCCAGCAGTTCTCCTGGGGGGGCCCCGAACACCGGGGAGCTGTTTTTT
V gene: TRBV7-9; D gene: TRBD1; J gene: TRBJ1-1; clone size: many; CDR3 protein: CASSFYTGTGSEAFF; CDR3 DNA: TGTGCCAGCAGCTTCTATACCGGGACAGGGAGTGAAGCTTTCTTT
V gene: TRBV7-9; D gene: TRBD1; J gene: TRBJ1-4; clone size: few; CDR3 protein: CASSLDGTGNEKLFF; CDR3 DNA: TGTGCCAGCAGCTTAGACGGGACAGGGAATGAAAAACTGTTTTTT
V gene: TRBV6-8; D gene: NA; J gene: TRBJ1-1; clone size: NA; CDR3 protein: CASCRGRVTEAFF; CDR3 DNA: TGTGCCAGCTGCCGGGGCAGGGTCACTGAAGCTTTCTTT
V gene: TRBV27; D gene: TRBD2; J gene: TRBJ2-1; clone size: many; CDR3 protein: CASSSGTSGYNEQFF; CDR3 DNA: TGTGCCAGCAGCTCCGGGACTAGCGGCTACAATGAGCAGTTCTTC
V gene: TRBV7-6; D gene: NA; J gene: TRBJ2-7; clone size: few; CDR3 protein: CASSSGALGEQYF; CDR3 DNA: TGTGCCAGTTCGTCGGGGGCTCTCGGCGAGCAGTACTTC
V gene: TRBV7-2; D gene: NA; J gene: TRBJ2-5; clone size: many; CDR3 protein: CASSLRRGGAGETQYF; CDR3 DNA: TGTGCCAGCAGCTTACGTCGTGGGGGGGCCGGAGAGACCCAGTACTTC
V gene: TRBV11-2; D gene: NA; J gene: TRBJ1-6; clone size: NA; CDR3 protein: CASSPGRGGGSPLHF; CDR3 DNA: TGTGCCAGCAGCCCCGGCCGGGGGGGAGGTTCACCCCTCCACTTT
V gene: TRBV18; D gene: NA; J gene: TRBJ1-6; clone size: few; CDR3 protein: CASSVTENSPLHF; CDR3 DNA: TGTGCCAGCTCAGTGACAGAAAATTCACCCCTCCACTTT
V gene: TRBV7-4; D gene: TRBD2; J gene: TRBJ2-7; clone size: NA; CDR3 protein: CASSSTSGGFVEQYF; CDR3 DNA: TGTGCCAGCAGCTCAACTAGCGGGGGATTCGTAGAGCAGTACTTC
V gene: TRBV12-3/TRBV12-4; D gene: NA; J gene: TRBJ2-5; clone size: few; CDR3 protein: CASSFGPGRDRETQYF; CDR3 DNA: TGTGCCAGCAGTTTCGGTCCTGGCAGGGATCGCGAGACCCAGTACTTC
V gene: TRBV10-3; D gene: NA; J gene: TRBJ1-1; clone size: few; CDR3 protein: CAISSNTEAFF; CDR3 DNA: TGTGCCATCAGTTCCAACACTGAAGCTTTCTTT
V gene: TRBV12-3/TRBV12-4; D gene: NA; J gene: TRBJ2-6; clone size: NA; CDR3 protein: CASRPFSGANVLTF; CDR3 DNA: TGTGCCAGCAGGCCGTTCTCTGGGGCCAACGTCCTGACTTTC
V gene: TRBV2; D gene: NA; J gene: TRBJ1-5; clone size: few; CDR3 protein: CAIQTEINQPQHF; CDR3 DNA: TGTGCCATACAGACGGAGATCAATCAGCCCCAGCATTTT
V gene: TRBV7-9; D gene: NA; J gene: TRBJ2-2; clone size: many; CDR3 protein: CASTLRGNTGELFF; CDR3 DNA: TGTGCCAGCACCCTTAGGGGGAACACCGGGGAGCTGTTTTTT
V gene: TRBV4-1; D gene: NA; J gene: TRBJ2-4; clone size: NA; CDR3 protein: CASSQEQGWNIQYF; CDR3 DNA: TGCGCCAGCAGCCAAGAACAGGGATGGAACATTCAGTACTTC
V gene: TRBV6-5; D gene: NA; J gene: TRBJ1-6; clone size: many; CDR3 protein: CASSYSEGSPLHF; CDR3 DNA: TGTGCCAGCAGTTACTCCGAGGGTTCACCCCTCCACTTT
V gene: TRBV6-5; D gene: NA; J gene: TRBJ2-1; clone size: NA; CDR3 protein: CASSYHRTAGNEQFF; CDR3 DNA: TGTGCCAGCAGTTACCATCGGACAGCGGGAAATGAGCAGTTCTTC
V gene: TRBV7-2; D gene: NA; J gene: TRBJ2-3; clone size: many; CDR3 protein: CASSSILGPDTQYF; CDR3 DNA: TGTGCCAGCAGCTCAATTTTAGGACCAGATACGCAGTATTTT
V gene: TRBV12-3/TRBV12-4; D gene: NA; J gene: TRBJ1-1; clone size: many; CDR3 protein: CASSPPKGGAFF; CDR3 DNA: TGTGCCAGCAGTCCCCCCAAAGGCGGGGCTTTCTTT
V gene: TRBV6-2/TRBV6-3; D gene: TRBD2; J gene: TRBJ2-1; clone size: many; CDR3 protein: CASSYGSGIEFF; CDR3 DNA: TGTGCCAGCAGTTACGGAAGCGGGATTGAGTTCTTC
V gene: TRBV7-9; D gene: NA; J gene: TRBJ2-4; clone size: NA; CDR3 protein: CASSLKLWGLGDIQYF; CDR3 DNA: TGTGCCAGCAGCTTAAAGCTCTGGGGGCTGGGGGACATTCAGTACTTC